This TCR beta chain derives from a study of identical twins. In its sample, this clonotype was seen a few times. CDR3 size: 11 residues. V shed 7 bases and J shed 1 base, with 4 bases lying between them. CDR1 MNHNY and CDR2 SVGAGI come from the germline V gene (reference sequence). TCRdb fed the 5' RACE reads into MiXCR, producing one record per CDR3 protein. Of fewer than 550,000 distinct CDR3 sequences listed, roughly 15% were seen once; the top ten hold about 0.47%. These data also featured in a second study, about yellow fever vaccine responses in identical twins.

The V and J genes are TRBV6-6 and TRBJ1-1; D not resolved. The sequence came from a woman between 18 and 29 years old in good health. Sequencing input: CD4+ T cells sorted from blood. The CDR3: CASTQNTEAFF. As DNA, the CDR3 is TGTGCCAGCACCCAGAACACTGAAGCTTTCTTT.